This T cell receptor (beta chain) was captured by sequencing in a study of shared clonotypes between healthy human individuals. The CDR3 runs 16 residues. V lost 2 bases, J lost 4 bases, and 6 bases stayed unmatched. Looked up from germline, CDR1 is MGHRA and CDR2 is YSYEKL. The method was immunoSEQ multiplex PCR; TCRdb's version includes in-frame clones alone and lacks a portion of them. The sample lists hundreds of thousands of clones, 55% to 85% occurring once. Sequencing was carried out using memory CD4+ T cells sorted from blood. The subset: CD45RA-negative fraction. The sequence was collected from a woman aged 25-40 years in good health. The J gene is TRBJ2-5, the V gene TRBV4-1, with TRBD2 matching over 11 bases. CDR3 amino acids: CASSQLPGLAAETQYF. The CDR3, as DNA: TGCGCCAGCAGCCAACTACCGGGACTAGCGGCAGAGACCCAGTACTTC.